Below are 23 T cell receptor beta chains sequenced from a single sample in a study of cytotoxic CD8 clonotypes in ibrutinib-treated CLL (TCRdb year 2021). The receptor library was made with the immunoSEQ multiplex PCR assay. TCRdb's version of the immuneACCESS table is confined to in-frame rearrangements and falls short of the full clone set. An unresolved V gene accounts for under half of the shortfall where checked; the remainder is of unknown origin. The sample data list some 140,000 clones, and about 91% of these were observed just once. The ten top clones hold about 10% of the sample. The time point label of this sample denotes: about eleven months on ibrutinib. This sample comprised PBMCs, obtained after 12 months of ibrutinib treatment. Every receptor here comes from a human donor with chronic lymphocytic leukemia.

The chain has TRBV4-2 and TRBJ2-7; the match to TRBD2 covers 11 bases. The germline CDR1 and CDR2 sequences are LGHNA and YNFKEQ. V shed 3 bases and J 4 bases; nucleotides not matched to a gene: 11. The CDR3 sequence is 17 residues long. Written as DNA, the CDR3 is TGTGCCAGCAGCCAGCGGACTAGCGGGCTTCTGGAGTACGAGCAGTACTTC. Encoded protein: CASSQRTSGLLEYEQYF.

The chain combines TRBV19 with TRBJ2-7; D is perhaps TRBD1 (5 bases). Between the trimmed V and J ends, which lost 6 bases and 2 bases, there was a span of 17 bases. CDR1 and CDR2 from the germline V gene are LNHDA and SQIVND (reference sequence). The CDR3 is 15 amino acids. CDR3: CASSPGQGATYEQYF. The DNA of the CDR3 is TGTGCCAGTAGCCCCGGGCAGGGCGCAACCTACGAGCAGTACTTC.

The CDR3 nucleotides are TGTGCCAGCAGTTTACCGGATTCCTACAATGAGCAGTTCTTC. As protein: CASSLPDSYNEQFF. The chain links TRBV28 to TRBJ2-1, with D unclear. The germline gives CDR1 MDHEN, CDR2 SYDVKM. The CDR3 runs 14 residues. Trimming took 2 bases from V and 1 from J, leaving 6 bases between them.

The chain uses TRBV7-9 and TRBJ1-5, with D tentatively TRBD1 (5 bases). The CDR3 extends over 15 amino acids. Germline CDR1 is SEHNR and CDR2 is FQNEAQ (reference sequence). V was trimmed by 5 bases and J by 2 bases, leaving 13 bases between them. This CDR3 is CASSKQGGGNQPQHF. The CDR3 DNA reads as TGTGCCAGCAGCAAACAAGGAGGGGGCAATCAGCCCCAGCATTTT. The variable domain in full, with the rest retrieved from reference TRBV7-9 and TRBJ1-5, is DTGVSQNPRHKITKRGQNVTFRCDPISEHNRLYWYRQTLGQGPEFLTYFQNEAQLEKSRLLSDRFSAERPKGSFSTLEIQRTEQGDSAMYLCASSKQGGGNQPQHFGDGTRLSIL.

CDR3 nucleotides: TGCGCCAGCAGCCAAGACCGTGGGGAGAAACTGTTTTTT. This sequence encodes CASSQDRGEKLFF. V gene TRBV4-1 combines with J gene TRBJ1-4; D is undetermined. This CDR3 has 13 amino acids. Per germline, CDR1 MGHRA and CDR2 YSYEKL. Trimming left V 0 bases short and J 11 bases short, with 10 bases between.

The rearrangement links TRBV25-1 to TRBJ1-5; TRBD1 matches 9 bases. The V segment lost 4 bases and the J segment 0 bases; nucleotides outside the gene matches: 1. This CDR3 has 15 amino acids. In germline, CDR1 is MGHDK, CDR2 SYGVNS. CDR3 coding DNA: TGTGCCAGCAGTGGGGACAGGGATAGCAATCAGCCCCAGCATTTT. Translating it yields CASSGDRDSNQPQHF.

The chain is built from TRBV13 and TRBJ2-6; D unclear. Germline V lookup: CDR1 PRHDT, CDR2 FYEKMQ (reference sequence). V shed 7 bases and J shed 0 bases, with 4 bases lying between them. The length of the CDR3 is 13 residues. This CDR3 is CASIRSGANVLTF. The CDR3 DNA is TGTGCCAGCATCCGCTCTGGGGCCAACGTCCTGACTTTC.

The chain uses TRBV9 and TRBJ2-7; the match to TRBD1 covers 9 bases. Per the germline V gene, CDR1 is SGDLS and CDR2 is YYNGEE. Losses at the gene ends were 3 bases for V and 5 bases for J; bases not matched to a gene: 9. This CDR3 has 15 amino acids. The CDR3 sequence: CASSETPGQGDEQYF. In DNA, the CDR3 is TGTGCCAGCAGCGAAACACCGGGACAGGGAGACGAGCAGTACTTC.

The chain recombines TRBV28 with TRBJ2-5; either TRBD1 or TRBD2 may supply D (5 bases each). V gave up 6 bases and J gave up 3 bases, with 11 bases separating them. CDR1 is MDHEN and CDR2 is SYDVKM in the germline V gene. CDR3 length equals 13 residues. The CDR3 nucleotides are TGTGCCAGCAGGACGGGACGAGAAGAGACCCAGTACTTC. This translates into CASRTGREETQYF.

The J gene is TRBJ2-2, the V gene TRBV27; no definite D call. Germline loops: CDR1 MNHEY, CDR2 SMNVEV (reference sequence). Trimming stripped 1 base from V and 2 bases from J, with 23 bases between. CDR3 length: 20 residues. As DNA, the CDR3 is TGTGCCAGCAGTTTATATCCCCCTTCCCCTGCTAGACGAAACACCGGGGAGCTGTTTTTT. Amino acid sequence: CASSLYPPSPARRNTGELFF.

The chain recombines TRBV7-9 with TRBJ2-7; 8 nucleotides line up with TRBD1. Germline CDR1 SEHNR, CDR2 FQNEAQ (reference sequence). The CDR3 loop spans 15 amino acids. V gave up 3 bases and J gave up 6 bases; unmatched junction bases: 10. DNA of the CDR3: TGTGCCAGCAGCTTTTCACCGGGACAGGTCTCCGAGCAGTACTTC. Translated, it gives CASSFSPGQVSEQYF. Full variable domain (outside the CDR3, taken from reference TRBV7-9 and TRBJ2-7): DTGVSQNPRHKITKRGQNVTFRCDPISEHNRLYWYRQTLGQGPEFLTYFQNEAQLEKSRLLSDRFSAERPKGSFSTLEIQRTEQGDSAMYLCASSFSPGQVSEQYFGPGTRLTVT.

This chain uses TRBV27 with TRBJ1-4; 7 positions agree with TRBD1. V dropped 4 bases and J dropped 5; count of bases not matched to a gene: 10. From germline, CDR1 is MNHEY and CDR2 SMNVEV (reference sequence). The CDR3 runs to 16 residues. Written as DNA, the CDR3 is TGTGCCAGCAGTTCCCGGGGACAGCTAAAGAATGAAAAACTGTTTTTT. Encoded protein: CASSSRGQLKNEKLFF.

The rearrangement uses TRBV27 and TRBJ2-1; tentative D call: TRBD1 (6 bases). Germline CDR1 and CDR2: MNHEY and SMNVEV (reference sequence). Trimming took 5 bases from V and 4 from J, leaving 12 bases between them. The CDR3 consists of 14 residues. CDR3 region: CASSRRDKYNEQFF. The DNA for the CDR3 is TGTGCCAGCAGTCGCCGGGACAAATACAATGAGCAGTTCTTC.

The rearrangement links TRBV7-2 to TRBJ2-7; weak D call: TRBD2 (5 bases). CDR1 and CDR2 from the germline V gene are SGHTA and FQGNSA. The CDR3 runs 14 residues. V was trimmed by 8 bases and J by 3 bases, leaving 17 bases between them. CDR3 loop: CASPRRVGIYEQYF. Here the CDR3 DNA reads TGTGCCAGCCCTCGGCGGGTCGGGATCTACGAGCAGTACTTC.

The chain recombines TRBV13 with TRBJ1-1, with 11 bases lining up with TRBD1. The CDR3 sequence is 17 residues long. From germline, CDR1 is PRHDT and CDR2 FYEKMQ (reference sequence). Unmatched junction bases numbered 10, after V lost 5 bases and J lost 2 bases. The DNA for the CDR3 is TGTGCCAGCAGCCCCCGGGACAGGGGGACGACCAACACTGAAGCTTTCTTT. Translated, it gives CASSPRDRGTTNTEAFF.

This chain links TRBV19 with TRBJ2-7, with D maybe TRBD1 (6 bases). V lost 4 bases and J 0 bases, leaving 10 bases between the germline ends. The CDR3 consists of 14 residues. CDR1 and CDR2 (germline): LNHDA, SQIVND (reference sequence). CDR3 nucleotide sequence: TGTGCCAGTAGTAGACAGGTTCGCTCCTACGAGCAGTACTTC. This encodes CASSRQVRSYEQYF.

Only one count was recorded for this clone. V gene TRBV7-9 combines with J gene TRBJ2-3; 10 bases agree with TRBD2. J was trimmed by 5 bases and V by 4 bases; bases with no gene match: 3. Per the germline V gene, CDR1 is SEHNR and CDR2 is FQNEAQ (reference sequence). This CDR3 has 14 amino acids. CDR3 residues: CASSSSGRRDTQYF. CDR3 in DNA: TGTGCCAGCAGCTCTAGCGGGAGAAGAGATACGCAGTATTTT. Full variable domain (missing parts from reference TRBV7-9 and TRBJ2-3): DTGVSQNPRHKITKRGQNVTFRCDPISEHNRLYWYRQTLGQGPEFLTYFQNEAQLEKSRLLSDRFSAERPKGSFSTLEIQRTEQGDSAMYLCASSSSGRRDTQYFGPGTRLTVL.

The J gene is TRBJ1-2, the V gene TRBV9; the D is unclear. Germline loops: CDR1 SGDLS, CDR2 YYNGEE. The CDR3 runs to 15 residues. V was trimmed by 0 bases and J by 8 bases, leaving 17 bases between them. DNA for the CDR3: TGTGCCAGCAGCGTAGGTTTTGTTACACGGCAAGGCTACACCTTC. This codes for CASSVGFVTRQGYTF.

The chain uses TRBV6-5 and TRBJ2-1, with 7 bases fitting TRBD1. V lost 4 bases, J lost 8 bases, and 5 bases stayed unmatched. The CDR3 length is 13 residues. The V gene's germline CDR1 is MNHEY and CDR2 SVGAGI. CDR3 nucleotides: TGTGCCAGCAGTTGGACAGGTGACCATGAGCAGTTCTTC. It yields the protein CASSWTGDHEQFF.

This chain links TRBV7-3 with TRBJ2-7; possibly TRBD1 for D (5 bases). Per germline, CDR1 SGHTA and CDR2 FQGTGA. CDR3 length: 13 amino acids. V gave up 3 bases and J gave up 2 bases, with 8 bases separating them. CDR3 amino acids: CASSLDITYEQYF. CDR3 coding DNA: TGTGCCAGCAGCTTGGACATAACCTACGAGCAGTACTTC.

This sequence joins TRBV27 and TRBJ2-7; 7 nucleotides align to TRBD1. The CDR3 extends over 16 amino acids. V was clipped by 2 bases and J by 7 bases; unmatched bases: 14. The germline V gene has CDR1 MNHEY and CDR2 SMNVEV (reference sequence). For the CDR3, the DNA is TGTGCCAGCAGTTTAGGGTTTCTACAGGGGATGTGGGAGCAGTACTTC. Amino acids: CASSLGFLQGMWEQYF.

The chain carries TRBV2 and TRBJ2-7, with D maybe TRBD1 (7 bases). The V and J ends lost 3 bases and 6 bases respectively, with 18 bases between them. From germline, CDR1 is SNHLY and CDR2 FYNNEI. This CDR3 spans 15 amino acids. In nucleotides, the CDR3 is TGTGCCAGCAGTGACAGGGGGGACAAAGGGGGCGAGCAGTACTTC. It is translated as CASSDRGDKGGEQYF.

The chain has TRBV7-8 and TRBJ2-1; TRBD1 aligns across 9 bases. The CDR3 runs 14 residues. With V trimmed by 5 bases and J by 8 bases, 7 bases remained unmatched. Germline lookup yields CDR1 SGHVS and CDR2 FQNEAQ. CDR3 in amino acids: CASSPGQGFDEQFF. The CDR3 region has the DNA TGTGCCAGCAGCCCGGGACAGGGTTTCGATGAGCAGTTCTTC.